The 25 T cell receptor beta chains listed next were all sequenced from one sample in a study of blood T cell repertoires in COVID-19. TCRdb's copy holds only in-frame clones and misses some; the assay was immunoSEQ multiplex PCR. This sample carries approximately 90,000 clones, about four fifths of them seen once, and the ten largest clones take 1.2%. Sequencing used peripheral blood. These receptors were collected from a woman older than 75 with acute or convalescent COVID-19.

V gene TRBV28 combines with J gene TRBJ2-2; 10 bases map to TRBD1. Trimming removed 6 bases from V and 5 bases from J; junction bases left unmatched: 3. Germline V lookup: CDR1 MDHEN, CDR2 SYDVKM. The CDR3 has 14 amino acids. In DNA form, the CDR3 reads TGTGCCAGCAGGGACAGGGGGAGGACCGGGGAGCTGTTTTTT. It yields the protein CASRDRGRTGELFF.

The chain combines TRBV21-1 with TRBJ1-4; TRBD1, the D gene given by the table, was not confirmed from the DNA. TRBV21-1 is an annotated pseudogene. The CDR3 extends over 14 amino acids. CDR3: CASIWTGRREKLFF. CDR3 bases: TGTGCCAGCATCTGGACAGGGAGGCGAGAAAAACTGTTTTTT.

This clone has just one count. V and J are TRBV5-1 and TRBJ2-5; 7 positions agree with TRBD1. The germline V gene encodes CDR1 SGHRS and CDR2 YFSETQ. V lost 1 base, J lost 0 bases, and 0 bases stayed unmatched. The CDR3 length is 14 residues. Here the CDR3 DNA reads TGCGCCAGCAGCTTGCAGGGGGACCAAGAGACCCAGTACTTC. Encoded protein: CASSLQGDQETQYF.

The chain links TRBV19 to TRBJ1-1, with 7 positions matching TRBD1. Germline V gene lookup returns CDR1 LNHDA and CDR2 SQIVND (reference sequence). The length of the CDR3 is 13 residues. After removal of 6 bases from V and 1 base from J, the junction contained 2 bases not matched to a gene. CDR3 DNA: TGTGCCAGTAGCGACAGGGCGAACACTGAAGCTTTCTTT. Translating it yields CASSDRANTEAFF. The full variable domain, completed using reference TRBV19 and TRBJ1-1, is DGGITQSPKYLFRKEGQNVTLSCEQNLNHDAMYWYRQDPGQGLRLIYYSQIVNDFQKGDIAEGYSVSREKKESFPLTVTSAQKNPTAFYLCASSDRANTEAFFGQGTRLTVV.

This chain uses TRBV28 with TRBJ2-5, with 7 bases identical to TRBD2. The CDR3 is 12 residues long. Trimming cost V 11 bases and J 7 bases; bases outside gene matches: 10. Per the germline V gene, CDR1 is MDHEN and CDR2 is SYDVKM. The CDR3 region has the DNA TGTGCCGGAGGGAGGGGACGCGGGACCCAGTACTTC. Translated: CAGGRGRGTQYF.

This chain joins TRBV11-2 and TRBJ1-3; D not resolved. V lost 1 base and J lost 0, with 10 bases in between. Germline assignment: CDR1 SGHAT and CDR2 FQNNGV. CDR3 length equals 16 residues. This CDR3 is CASSLGGSHSGNTIYF. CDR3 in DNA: TGTGCCAGCAGCTTAGGAGGCAGTCACTCTGGAAACACCATATATTTT.

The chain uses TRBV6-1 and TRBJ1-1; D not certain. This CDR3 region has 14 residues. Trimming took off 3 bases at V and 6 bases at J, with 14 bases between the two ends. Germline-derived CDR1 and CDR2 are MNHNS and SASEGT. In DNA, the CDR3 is TGTGCCAGCAGTGATCCGTGGCGGTCCCCTGAAGCTTTCTTT. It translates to CASSDPWRSPEAFF.

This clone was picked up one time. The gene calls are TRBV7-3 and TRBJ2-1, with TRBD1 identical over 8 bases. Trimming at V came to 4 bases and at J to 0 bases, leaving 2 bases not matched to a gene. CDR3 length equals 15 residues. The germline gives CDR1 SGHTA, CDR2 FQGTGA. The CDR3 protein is CASSSDRASYNEQFF. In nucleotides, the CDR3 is TGTGCCAGCAGCTCGGACAGGGCCTCCTACAATGAGCAGTTCTTC.

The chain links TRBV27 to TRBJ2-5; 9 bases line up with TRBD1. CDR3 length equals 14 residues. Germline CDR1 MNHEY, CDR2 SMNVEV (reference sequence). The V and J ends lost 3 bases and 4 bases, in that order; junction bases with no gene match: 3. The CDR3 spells CASSFAGQGETQYF. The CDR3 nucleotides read TGTGCCAGCAGTTTTGCGGGACAGGGAGAGACCCAGTACTTC.

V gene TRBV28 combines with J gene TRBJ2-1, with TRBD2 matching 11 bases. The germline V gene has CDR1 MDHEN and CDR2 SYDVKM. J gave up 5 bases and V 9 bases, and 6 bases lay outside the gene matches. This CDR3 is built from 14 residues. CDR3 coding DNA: TGTGCCAGTTTAGCGGGAGGGCCCCACAATGAGCAGTTCTTC. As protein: CASLAGGPHNEQFF.

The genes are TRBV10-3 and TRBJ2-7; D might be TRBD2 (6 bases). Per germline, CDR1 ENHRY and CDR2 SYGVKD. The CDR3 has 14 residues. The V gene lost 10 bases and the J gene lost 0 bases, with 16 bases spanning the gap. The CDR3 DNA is TGTGCCACGACGGGTGTGGGGGGCTCCTACGAGCAGTACTTC. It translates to CATTGVGGSYEQYF.

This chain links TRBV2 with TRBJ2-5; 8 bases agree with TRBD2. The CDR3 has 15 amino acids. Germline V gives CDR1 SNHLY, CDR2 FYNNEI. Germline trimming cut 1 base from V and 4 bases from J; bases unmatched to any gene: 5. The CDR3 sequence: CASSEGRGDLETQYF. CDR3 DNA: TGTGCCAGCAGTGAAGGGCGGGGGGATTTAGAGACCCAGTACTTC.

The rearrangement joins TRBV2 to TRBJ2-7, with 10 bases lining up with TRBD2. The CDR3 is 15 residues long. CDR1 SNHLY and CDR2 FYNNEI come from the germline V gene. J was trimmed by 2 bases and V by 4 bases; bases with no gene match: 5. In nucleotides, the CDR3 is TGTGCCAGCAGTGTGAGGCTAGCGGGGGCCTACGAGCAGTACTTC. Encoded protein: CASSVRLAGAYEQYF.

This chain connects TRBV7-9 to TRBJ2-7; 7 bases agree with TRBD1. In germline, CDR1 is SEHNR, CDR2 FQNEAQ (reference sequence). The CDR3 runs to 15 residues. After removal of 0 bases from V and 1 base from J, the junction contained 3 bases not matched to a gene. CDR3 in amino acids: CASSLAGTVSYEQYF. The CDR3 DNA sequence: TGTGCCAGCAGCTTAGCCGGGACAGTATCCTACGAGCAGTACTTC.

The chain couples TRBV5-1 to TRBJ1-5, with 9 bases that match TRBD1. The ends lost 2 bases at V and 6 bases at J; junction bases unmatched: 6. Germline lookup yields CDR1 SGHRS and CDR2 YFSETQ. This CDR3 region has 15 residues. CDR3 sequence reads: CASSLGTGTSQPQHF. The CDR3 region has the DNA TGCGCCAGCAGCTTAGGGACAGGGACCTCTCAGCCCCAGCATTTT.

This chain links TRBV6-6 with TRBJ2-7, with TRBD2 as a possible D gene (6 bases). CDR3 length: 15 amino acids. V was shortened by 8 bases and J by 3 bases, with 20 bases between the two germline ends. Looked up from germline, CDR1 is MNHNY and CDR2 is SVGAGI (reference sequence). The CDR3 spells CASVWGYGGVYEQYF. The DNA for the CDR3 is TGTGCCAGCGTTTGGGGTTACGGGGGTGTCTACGAGCAGTACTTC.

The CDR3 nucleotides are TGTGCCAGCAGCCAAGATCTAGAAGTAGCGGGACGAACCTACGAGCAGTACTTC. Its translation is CASSQDLEVAGRTYEQYF. This rearrangement joins TRBV4-2 to TRBJ2-7, with 8 nucleotides matching TRBD2. The CDR3 runs 18 residues. CDR1 LGHNA and CDR2 YNFKEQ come from the germline V gene. V lost 0 bases to trimming and J lost 2 bases; unmatched junction nucleotides: 12.

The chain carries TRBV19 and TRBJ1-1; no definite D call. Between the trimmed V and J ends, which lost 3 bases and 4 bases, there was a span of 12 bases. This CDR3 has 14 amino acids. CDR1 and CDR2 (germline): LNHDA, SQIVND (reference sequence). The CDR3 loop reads CASSIAGVGTEAFF. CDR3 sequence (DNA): TGTGCCAGTAGTATTGCAGGTGTAGGCACTGAAGCTTTCTTT.

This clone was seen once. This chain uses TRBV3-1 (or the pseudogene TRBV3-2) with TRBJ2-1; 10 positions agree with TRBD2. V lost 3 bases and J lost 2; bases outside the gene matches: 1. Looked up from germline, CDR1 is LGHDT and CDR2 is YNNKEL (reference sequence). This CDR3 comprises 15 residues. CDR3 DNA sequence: TGTGCCAGCAGCCAGAGCGGGGGGGCCTACAATGAGCAGTTCTTC. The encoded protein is CASSQSGGAYNEQFF.

The CDR3 is CASSVGSTSPGQFF. The CDR3 nucleotides read TGTGCCAGCAGCGTAGGAAGTACTAGCCCCGGGCAGTTCTTC. The rearrangement joins TRBV9 to TRBJ2-1; D perhaps matches TRBD2 (6 bases). The CDR3 spans 14 residues. Germline CDR1 and CDR2: SGDLS and YYNGEE. Trimming shortened V by 0 bases and J by 12 bases, and 16 bases separated the two germline ends.

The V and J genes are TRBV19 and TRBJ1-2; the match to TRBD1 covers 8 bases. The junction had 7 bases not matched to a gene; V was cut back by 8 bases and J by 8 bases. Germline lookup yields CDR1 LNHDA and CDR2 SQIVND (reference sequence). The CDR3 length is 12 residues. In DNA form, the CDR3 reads TGTGCCAGTCGGCACACAGGGGGAGGCTACACCTTC. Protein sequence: CASRHTGGGYTF. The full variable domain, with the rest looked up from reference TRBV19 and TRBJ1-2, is DGGITQSPKYLFRKEGQNVTLSCEQNLNHDAMYWYRQDPGQGLRLIYYSQIVNDFQKGDIAEGYSVSREKKESFPLTVTSAQKNPTAFYLCASRHTGGGYTFGSGTRLTVV.

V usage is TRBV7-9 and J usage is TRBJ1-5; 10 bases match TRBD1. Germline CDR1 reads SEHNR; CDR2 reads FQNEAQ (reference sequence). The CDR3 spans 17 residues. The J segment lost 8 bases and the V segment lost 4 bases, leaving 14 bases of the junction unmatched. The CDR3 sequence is CASSYTADRGVKEPQHF. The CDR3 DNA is TGTGCCAGCAGCTACACGGCGGACAGGGGGGTTAAGGAGCCCCAGCATTTT.

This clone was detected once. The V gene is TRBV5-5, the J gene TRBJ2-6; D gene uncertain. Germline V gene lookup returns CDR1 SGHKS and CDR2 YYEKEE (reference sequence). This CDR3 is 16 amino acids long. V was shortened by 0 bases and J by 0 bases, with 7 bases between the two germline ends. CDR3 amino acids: CASSLGHHSGANVLTF. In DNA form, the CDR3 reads TGTGCCAGCAGCTTGGGGCACCACTCTGGGGCCAACGTCCTGACTTTC.

The CDR3, as DNA: TGTGCCAGCAGCTTAGCGGGACTAGCGGGACTAAGAGAGCAGTTCTTC. Translating gives CASSLAGLAGLREQFF. The chain employs TRBV11-2 and TRBJ2-1, with TRBD2 matching over 13 bases. This CDR3 has 16 amino acids. CDR1 is SGHAT, CDR2 FQNNGV, per germline. V shed 1 base, J shed 10 bases, and the junction held 7 bases outside the gene matches.

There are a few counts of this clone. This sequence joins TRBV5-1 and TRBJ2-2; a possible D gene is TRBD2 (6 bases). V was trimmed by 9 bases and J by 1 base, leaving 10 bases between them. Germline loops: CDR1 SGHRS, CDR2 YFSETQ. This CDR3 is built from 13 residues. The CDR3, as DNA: TGCGCCACCCGCGGGGAGAACACCGGGGAGCTGTTTTTT. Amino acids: CATRGENTGELFF.